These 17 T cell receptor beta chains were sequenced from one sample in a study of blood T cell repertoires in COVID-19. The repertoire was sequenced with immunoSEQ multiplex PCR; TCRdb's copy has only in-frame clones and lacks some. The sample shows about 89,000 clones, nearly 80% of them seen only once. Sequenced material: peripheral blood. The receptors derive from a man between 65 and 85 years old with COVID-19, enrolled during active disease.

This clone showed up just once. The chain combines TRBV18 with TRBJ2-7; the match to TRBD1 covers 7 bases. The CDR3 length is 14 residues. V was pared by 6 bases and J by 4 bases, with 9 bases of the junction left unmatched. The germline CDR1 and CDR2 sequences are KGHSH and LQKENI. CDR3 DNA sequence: TGTGCCAGCTCCACGACAGGGTTCCAATACGAGCAGTACTTC. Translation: CASSTTGFQYEQYF.

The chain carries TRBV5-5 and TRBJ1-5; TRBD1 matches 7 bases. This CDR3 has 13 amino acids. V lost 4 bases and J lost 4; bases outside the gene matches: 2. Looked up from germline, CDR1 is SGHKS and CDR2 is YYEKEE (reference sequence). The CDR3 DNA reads TGTGCCAGCAGCCGGGACAGAAATCAGCCCCAGCATTTT. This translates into CASSRDRNQPQHF.

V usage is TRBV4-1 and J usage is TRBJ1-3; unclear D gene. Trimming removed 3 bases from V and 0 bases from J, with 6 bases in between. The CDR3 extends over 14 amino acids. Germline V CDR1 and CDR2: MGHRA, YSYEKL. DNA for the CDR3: TGCGCCAGCAGCCACCCGGTCTCTGGAAACACCATATATTTT. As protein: CASSHPVSGNTIYF.

The CDR3 loop reads CASRLSRNNEQFF. CDR3 DNA: TGCGCCAGCAGGTTGTCCAGGAACAATGAGCAGTTCTTC. The chain recombines TRBV23-1 with TRBJ2-1; D is ambiguous. TRBV23-1 is marked as an open reading frame, function uncertain. Trimming stripped 6 bases from V and 5 bases from J, with 11 bases between. There are 13 residues in the CDR3.

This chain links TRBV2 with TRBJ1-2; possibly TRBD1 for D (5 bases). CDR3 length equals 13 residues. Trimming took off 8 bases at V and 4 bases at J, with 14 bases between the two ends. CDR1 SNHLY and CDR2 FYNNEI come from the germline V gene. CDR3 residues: CASLIDSPYGYTF. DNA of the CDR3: TGTGCCAGCCTTATCGACAGCCCCTATGGCTACACCTTC.

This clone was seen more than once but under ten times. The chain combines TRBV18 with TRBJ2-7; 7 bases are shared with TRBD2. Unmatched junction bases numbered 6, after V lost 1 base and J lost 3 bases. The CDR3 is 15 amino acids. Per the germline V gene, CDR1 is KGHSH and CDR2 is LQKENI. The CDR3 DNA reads TGTGCCAGCTCACCACTGGGGCGCGGGAGCTACGAGCAGTACTTC. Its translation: CASSPLGRGSYEQYF.

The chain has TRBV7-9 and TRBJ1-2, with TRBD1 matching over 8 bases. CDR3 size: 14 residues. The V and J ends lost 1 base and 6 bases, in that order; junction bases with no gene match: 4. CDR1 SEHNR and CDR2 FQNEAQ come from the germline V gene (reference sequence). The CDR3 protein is CASSLVAGGDGYTF. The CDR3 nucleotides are TGTGCCAGCAGCTTAGTGGCAGGGGGCGATGGCTACACCTTC.

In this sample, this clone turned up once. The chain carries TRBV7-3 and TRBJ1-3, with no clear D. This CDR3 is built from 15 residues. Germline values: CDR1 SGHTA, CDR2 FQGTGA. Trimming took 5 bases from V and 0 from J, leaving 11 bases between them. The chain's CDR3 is CASSQSGYSGNTIYF. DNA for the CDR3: TGTGCCAGCAGCCAGTCGGGGTACTCTGGAAACACCATATATTTT.

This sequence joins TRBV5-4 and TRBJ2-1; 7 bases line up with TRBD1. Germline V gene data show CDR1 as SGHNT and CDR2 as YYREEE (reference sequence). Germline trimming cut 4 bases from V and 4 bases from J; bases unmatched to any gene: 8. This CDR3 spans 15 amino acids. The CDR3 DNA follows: TGTGCCAGCAGCCGTAACCGGGACAGATACAATGAGCAGTTCTTC. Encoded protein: CASSRNRDRYNEQFF.

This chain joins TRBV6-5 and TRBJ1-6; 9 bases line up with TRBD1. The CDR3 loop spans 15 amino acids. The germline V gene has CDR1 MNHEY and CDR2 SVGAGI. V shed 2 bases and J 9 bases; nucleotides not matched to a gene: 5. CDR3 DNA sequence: TGTGCCAGCAGTTACGGGGGGACAGGGTCTTCACCCCTCCACTTT. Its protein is CASSYGGTGSSPLHF.

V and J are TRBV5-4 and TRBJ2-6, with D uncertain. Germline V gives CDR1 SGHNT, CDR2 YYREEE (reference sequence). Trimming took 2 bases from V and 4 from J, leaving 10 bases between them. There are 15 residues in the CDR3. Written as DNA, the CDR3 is TGTGCCAGCAGCTTTAACGGCGGCGGGGCCAACGTCCTGACTTTC. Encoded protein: CASSFNGGGANVLTF.

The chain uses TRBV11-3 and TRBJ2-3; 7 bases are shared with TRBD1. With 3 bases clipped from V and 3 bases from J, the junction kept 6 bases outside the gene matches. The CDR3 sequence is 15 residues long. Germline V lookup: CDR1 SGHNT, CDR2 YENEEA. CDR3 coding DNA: TGTGCCAGCAGCTTTACAGGGGTTGGGACAGATACGCAGTATTTT. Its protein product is CASSFTGVGTDTQYF.

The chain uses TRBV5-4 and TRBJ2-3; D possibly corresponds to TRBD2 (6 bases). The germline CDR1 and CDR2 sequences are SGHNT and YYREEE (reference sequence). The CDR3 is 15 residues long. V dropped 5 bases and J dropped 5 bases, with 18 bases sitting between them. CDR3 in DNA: TGTGCCAGCAGTCTGGGACTCTCTGGTGGAGATACGCAGTATTTT. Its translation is CASSLGLSGGDTQYF.

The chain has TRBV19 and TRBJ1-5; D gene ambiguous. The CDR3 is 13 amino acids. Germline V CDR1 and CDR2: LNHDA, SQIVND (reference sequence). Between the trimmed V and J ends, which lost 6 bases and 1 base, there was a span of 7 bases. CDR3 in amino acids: CASSRGSNQPQHF. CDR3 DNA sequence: TGTGCCAGTAGCCGAGGGAGCAATCAGCCCCAGCATTTT.

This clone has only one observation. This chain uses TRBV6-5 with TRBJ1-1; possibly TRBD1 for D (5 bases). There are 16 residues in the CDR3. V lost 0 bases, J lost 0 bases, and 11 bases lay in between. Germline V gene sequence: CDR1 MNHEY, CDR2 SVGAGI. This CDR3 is CASSYSWQGLNTEAFF. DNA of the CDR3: TGTGCCAGCAGTTACTCGTGGCAGGGCTTGAACACTGAAGCTTTCTTT.

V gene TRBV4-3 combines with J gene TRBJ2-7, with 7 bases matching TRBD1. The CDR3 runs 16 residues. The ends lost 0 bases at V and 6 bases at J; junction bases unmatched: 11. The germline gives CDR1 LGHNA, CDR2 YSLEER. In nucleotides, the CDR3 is TGCGCCAGCAGCCAAGATAGAAGGGACAGTGGCCGCGAGCAGTACTTC. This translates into CASSQDRRDSGREQYF.

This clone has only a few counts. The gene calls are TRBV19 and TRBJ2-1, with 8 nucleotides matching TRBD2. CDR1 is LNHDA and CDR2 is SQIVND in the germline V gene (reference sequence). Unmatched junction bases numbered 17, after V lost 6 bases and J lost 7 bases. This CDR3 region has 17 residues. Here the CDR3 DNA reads TGTGCCAGTAGCCGTACCCCCGGGACTAGAGGGAGGAATGAGCAGTTCTTC. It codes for CASSRTPGTRGRNEQFF.